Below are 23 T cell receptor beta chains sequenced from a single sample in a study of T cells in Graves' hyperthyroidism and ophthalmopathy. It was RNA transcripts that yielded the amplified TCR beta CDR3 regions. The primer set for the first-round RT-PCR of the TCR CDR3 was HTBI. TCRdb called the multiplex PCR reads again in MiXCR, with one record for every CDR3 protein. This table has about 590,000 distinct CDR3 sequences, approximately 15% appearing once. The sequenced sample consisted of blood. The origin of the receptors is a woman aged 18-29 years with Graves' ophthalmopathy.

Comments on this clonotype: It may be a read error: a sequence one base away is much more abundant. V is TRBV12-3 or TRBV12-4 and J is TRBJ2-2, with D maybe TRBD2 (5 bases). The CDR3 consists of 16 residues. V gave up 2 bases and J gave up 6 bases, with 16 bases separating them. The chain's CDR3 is CASSLTRARRPGELFF. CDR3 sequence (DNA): TGTGCCAGCAGTTTAACGCGGGCTAGACGCCCCGGGGAGCTGTTTTTT.

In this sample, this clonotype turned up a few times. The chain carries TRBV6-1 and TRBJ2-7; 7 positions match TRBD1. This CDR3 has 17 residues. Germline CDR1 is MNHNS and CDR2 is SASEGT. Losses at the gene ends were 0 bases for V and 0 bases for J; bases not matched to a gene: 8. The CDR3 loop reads CASSEAQPGTVSYEQYF. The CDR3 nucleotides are TGTGCCAGCAGTGAAGCGCAACCCGGGACAGTCTCCTACGAGCAGTACTTC.

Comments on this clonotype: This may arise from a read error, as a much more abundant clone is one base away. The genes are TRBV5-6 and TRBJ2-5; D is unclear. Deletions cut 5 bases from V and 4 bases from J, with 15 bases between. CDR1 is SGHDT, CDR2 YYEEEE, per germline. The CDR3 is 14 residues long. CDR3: CASSLTSGIETQYF. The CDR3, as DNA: TGTGCCAGCAGTCTCACGAGTGGGATAGAGACCCAGTACTTC.

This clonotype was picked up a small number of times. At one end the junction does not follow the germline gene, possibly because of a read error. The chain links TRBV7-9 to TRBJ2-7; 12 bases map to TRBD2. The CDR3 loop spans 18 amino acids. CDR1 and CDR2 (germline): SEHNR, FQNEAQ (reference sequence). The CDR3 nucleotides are TGTGCCAGCAGCCCCATAGGACTAGCGGGGTCCAGCTCCTACGAGCAGTGCTTC. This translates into CASSPIGLAGSSSYEQCF. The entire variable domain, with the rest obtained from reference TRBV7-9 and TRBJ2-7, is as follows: DTGVSQNPRHKITKRGQNVTFRCDPISEHNRLYWYRQTLGQGPEFLTYFQNEAQLEKSRLLSDRFSAERPKGSFSTLEIQRTEQGDSAMYLCASSPIGLAGSSSYEQCFGPGTRLTVT.

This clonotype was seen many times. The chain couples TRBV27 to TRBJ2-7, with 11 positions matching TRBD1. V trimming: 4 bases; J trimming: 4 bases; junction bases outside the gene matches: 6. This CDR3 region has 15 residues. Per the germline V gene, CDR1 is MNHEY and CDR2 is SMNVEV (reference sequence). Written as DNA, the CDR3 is TGTGCCAGCAGTTGGGGGACAGGGGGTTCATACGAGCAGTACTTC. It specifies CASSWGTGGSYEQYF.

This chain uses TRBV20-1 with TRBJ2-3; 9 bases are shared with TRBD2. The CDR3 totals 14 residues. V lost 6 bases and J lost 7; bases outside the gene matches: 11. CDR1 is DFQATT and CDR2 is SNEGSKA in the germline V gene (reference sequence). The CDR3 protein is CSAPEVAGDNTQYF. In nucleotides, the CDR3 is TGCAGTGCCCCAGAGGTAGCGGGGGACAATACGCAGTATTTT.

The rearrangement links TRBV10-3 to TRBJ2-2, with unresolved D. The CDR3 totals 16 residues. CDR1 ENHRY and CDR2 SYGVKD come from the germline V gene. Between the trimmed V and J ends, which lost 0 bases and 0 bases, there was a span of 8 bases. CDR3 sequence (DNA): TGTGCCATCAGTGAGTCCCGCATAGCGAACACCGGGGAGCTGTTTTTT. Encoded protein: CAISESRIANTGELFF.

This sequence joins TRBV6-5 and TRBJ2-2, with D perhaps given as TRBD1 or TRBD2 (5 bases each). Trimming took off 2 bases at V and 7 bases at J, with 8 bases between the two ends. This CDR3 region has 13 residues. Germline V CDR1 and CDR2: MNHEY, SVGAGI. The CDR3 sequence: CASSYRDGGELFF. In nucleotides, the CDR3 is TGTGCCAGCAGTTACAGGGACGGCGGGGAGCTGTTTTTT.

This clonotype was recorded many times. CDR3 in amino acids: CASSPASLNEKLFF. The CDR3 region has the DNA TGTGCCAGCTCACCGGCCAGCCTTAATGAAAAACTGTTTTTT. The V gene is TRBV18, the J gene TRBJ1-4; D gene unclear. The germline CDR1 and CDR2 sequences are KGHSH and LQKENI. Trimming removed 3 bases at V and 4 bases at J, with 9 bases between. The CDR3 totals 14 residues.

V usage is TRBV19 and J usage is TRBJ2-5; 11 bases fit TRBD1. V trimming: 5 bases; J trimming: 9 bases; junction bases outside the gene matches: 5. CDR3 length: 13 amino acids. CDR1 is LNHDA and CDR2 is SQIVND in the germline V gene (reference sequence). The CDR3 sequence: CASSPRDRGAQYF. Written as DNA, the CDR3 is TGTGCCAGTAGTCCGCGGGACAGGGGGGCCCAGTACTTC.

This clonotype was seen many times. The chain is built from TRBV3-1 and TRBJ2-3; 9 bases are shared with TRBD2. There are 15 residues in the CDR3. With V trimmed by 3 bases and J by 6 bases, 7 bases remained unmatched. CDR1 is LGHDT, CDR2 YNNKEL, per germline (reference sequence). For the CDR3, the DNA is TGTGCCAGCAGCCATAAAGGGACTAGCCTCGATACGCAGTATTTT. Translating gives CASSHKGTSLDTQYF.

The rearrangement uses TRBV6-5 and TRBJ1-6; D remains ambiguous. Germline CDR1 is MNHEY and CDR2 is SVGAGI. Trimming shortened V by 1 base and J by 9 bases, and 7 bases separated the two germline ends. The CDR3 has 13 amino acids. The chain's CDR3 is CASSYLDTSPLHF. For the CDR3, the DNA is TGTGCCAGCAGTTACTTGGATACTTCACCCCTCCACTTT.

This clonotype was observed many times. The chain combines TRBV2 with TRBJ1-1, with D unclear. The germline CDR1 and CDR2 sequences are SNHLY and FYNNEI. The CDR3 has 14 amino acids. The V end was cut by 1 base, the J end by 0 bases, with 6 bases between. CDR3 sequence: CASSEDRLNTEAFF. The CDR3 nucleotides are TGTGCCAGCAGTGAAGACCGACTGAACACTGAAGCTTTCTTT.

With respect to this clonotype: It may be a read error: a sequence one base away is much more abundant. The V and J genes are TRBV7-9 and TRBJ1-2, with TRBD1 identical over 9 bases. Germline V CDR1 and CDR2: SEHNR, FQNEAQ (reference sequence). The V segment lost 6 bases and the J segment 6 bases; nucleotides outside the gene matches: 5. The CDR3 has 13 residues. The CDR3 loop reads CASRHTGGDGYTF. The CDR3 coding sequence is TGTGCCAGCAGACATACAGGGGGCGATGGCTACACCTTC.

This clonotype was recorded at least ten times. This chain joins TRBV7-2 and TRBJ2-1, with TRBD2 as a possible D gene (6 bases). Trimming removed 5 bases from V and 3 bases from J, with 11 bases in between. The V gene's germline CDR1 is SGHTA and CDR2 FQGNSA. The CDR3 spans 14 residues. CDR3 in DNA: TGTGCCAGCAGCGGATGGGACTTCTACAATGAGCAGTTCTTC. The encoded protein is CASSGWDFYNEQFF.

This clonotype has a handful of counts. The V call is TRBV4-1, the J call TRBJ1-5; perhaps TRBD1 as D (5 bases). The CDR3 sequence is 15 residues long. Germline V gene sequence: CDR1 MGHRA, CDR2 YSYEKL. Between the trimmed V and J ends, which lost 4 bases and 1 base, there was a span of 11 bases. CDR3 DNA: TGCGCCAGCAGCCCACAACGGGACAGCAATCAGCCCCAGCATTTT. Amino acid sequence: CASSPQRDSNQPQHF.

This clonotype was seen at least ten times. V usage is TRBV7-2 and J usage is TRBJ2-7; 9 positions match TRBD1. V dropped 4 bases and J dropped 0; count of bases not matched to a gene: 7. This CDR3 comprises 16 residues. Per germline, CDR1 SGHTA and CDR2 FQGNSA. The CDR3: CASSSTGGPVSYEQYF. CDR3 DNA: TGTGCCAGCAGCTCCACAGGGGGCCCTGTCTCCTACGAGCAGTACTTC.

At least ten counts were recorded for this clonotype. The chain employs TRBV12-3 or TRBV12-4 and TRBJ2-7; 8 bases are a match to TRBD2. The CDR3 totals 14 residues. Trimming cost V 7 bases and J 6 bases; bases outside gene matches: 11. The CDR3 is CASKEGLEFPEQYF. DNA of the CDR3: TGTGCCAGCAAAGAGGGACTAGAGTTCCCCGAGCAGTACTTC.

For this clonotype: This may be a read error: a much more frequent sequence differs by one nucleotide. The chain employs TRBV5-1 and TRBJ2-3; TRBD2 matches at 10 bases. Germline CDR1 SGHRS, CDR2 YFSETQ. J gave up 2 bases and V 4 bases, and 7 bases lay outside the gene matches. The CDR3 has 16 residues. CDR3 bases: TGCGCCAGCAGCCTGGGGACTAGCGCCATCACAGATACGCAGTATTTT. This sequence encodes CASSLGTSAITDTQYF.

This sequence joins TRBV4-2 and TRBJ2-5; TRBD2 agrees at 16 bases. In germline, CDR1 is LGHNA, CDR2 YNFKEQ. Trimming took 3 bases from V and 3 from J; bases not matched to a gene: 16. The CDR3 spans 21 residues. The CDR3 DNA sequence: TGTGCCAGCAGCCACCTCAAAGGGACTAGCGGGAGGGCCGAGAGGGAAGAGACCCAGTACTTC. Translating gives CASSHLKGTSGRAEREETQYF.

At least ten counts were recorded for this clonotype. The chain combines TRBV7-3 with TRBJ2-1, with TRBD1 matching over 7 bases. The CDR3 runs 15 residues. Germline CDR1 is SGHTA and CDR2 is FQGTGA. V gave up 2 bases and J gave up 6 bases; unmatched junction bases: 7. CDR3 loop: CASSLDRDSSNEQFF. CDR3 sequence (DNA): TGTGCCAGCAGCTTAGACCGGGACAGTAGCAATGAGCAGTTCTTC.

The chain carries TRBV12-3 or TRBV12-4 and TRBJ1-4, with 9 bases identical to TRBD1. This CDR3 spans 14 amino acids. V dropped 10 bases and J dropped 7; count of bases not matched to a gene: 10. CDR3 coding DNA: TGTGCCACCAGCCCGGGGACAGGGTCTGAAAAACTGTTTTTT. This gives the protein CATSPGTGSEKLFF.

CDR3 bases: TGCAGCGTCGACATTCCAGGTACCTATAATGGCTACACCTTC. Its translation is CSVDIPGTYNGYTF. V gene TRBV29-1 combines with J gene TRBJ1-2, with unresolved D. Trimming removed 6 bases from V and 6 bases from J, with 20 bases in between. Germline CDR1 SQVTM, CDR2 ANQGSEA. The CDR3 runs to 14 residues.